The 6 T cell receptor beta chains in this list originate from one sample, sequenced in a study of cytomegalovirus exposure and HLA in healthy donors. Generated by immunoSEQ multiplex PCR, the TCRdb table keeps only in-frame clones and is missing some. The sample shows some 45,000 clones, about 90% of them seen only once. Sequencing input: PBMCs. These receptors were obtained from a man aged 18 to 30 in good health and CMV-seronegative.

This clone was seen a single time. This sequence joins TRBV6-5 and TRBJ1-2, with 7 bases that match TRBD1. The CDR3 covers 13 residues. After removal of 6 bases from V and 2 bases from J, the junction contained 3 bases not matched to a gene. The V gene's germline CDR1 is MNHEY and CDR2 SVGAGI. CDR3 bases: TGTGCCAGCAGACGGACAGGAAACTATGGCTACACCTTC. Amino acid sequence: CASRRTGNYGYTF.

This clone was seen just once. The chain links TRBV7-2 to TRBJ2-1; 10 bases agree with TRBD2. The trim removed 5 bases at V and 3 bases at J, leaving 7 bases unmatched. CDR3 length: 16 residues. Germline assignment: CDR1 SGHTA and CDR2 FQGNSA. For the CDR3, the DNA is TGTGCCAGCAGCCCAAGACTAGCGGGCGACTACAATGAGCAGTTCTTC. It encodes CASSPRLAGDYNEQFF.

The chain couples TRBV5-4 to TRBJ2-7; TRBD1 matches at 9 bases. The CDR3 is made up of 15 amino acids. Germline V gene sequence: CDR1 SGHNT, CDR2 YYREEE (reference sequence). Trimming cost V 4 bases and J 4 bases; bases outside gene matches: 9. The CDR3 nucleotides read TGTGCCAGCAGCACGGGGACAGGGAGTTGGTACGAGCAGTACTTC. It is translated as CASSTGTGSWYEQYF.

This chain connects TRBV4-1 to TRBJ2-1, with 7 bases lining up with TRBD1. The J segment lost 4 bases and the V segment lost 2 bases, leaving 5 bases of the junction unmatched. The CDR3 is made up of 15 amino acids. Per germline, CDR1 MGHRA and CDR2 YSYEKL. The CDR3 loop is CASSQRGPIYNEQFF. The CDR3 DNA reads TGCGCCAGCAGCCAAAGGGGGCCCATTTACAATGAGCAGTTCTTC.

The chain employs TRBV15 and TRBJ2-7; TRBD1 matches at 12 bases. V lost 3 bases, J lost 2 bases, and 5 bases stayed unmatched. Per the germline V gene, CDR1 is LNHNV and CDR2 is YYDKDF (reference sequence). The CDR3 has 16 residues. The DNA of the CDR3 is TGTGCCACCAGCAGCATCCGGGACAGGGGGCCCTACGAGCAGTACTTC. Protein product: CATSSIRDRGPYEQYF.

The rearrangement links TRBV7-6 to TRBJ2-7; D possibly corresponds to TRBD1 (7 bases). Deletions cut 1 base from V and 0 bases from J, with 10 bases between. This CDR3 comprises 15 residues. Germline assignment: CDR1 SGHVS and CDR2 FNYEAQ. CDR3 sequence: CASSLGQGGSYEQYF. The CDR3 coding sequence is TGTGCCAGCAGCTTAGGGCAGGGGGGCTCCTACGAGCAGTACTTC.